A single sample is the source of the 19 T cell receptor beta chains below, sequenced in a study of cytomegalovirus exposure and HLA in healthy donors. In the PCR, 60 Vbeta and 13 Jbeta primers were used. The protocol was immunoSEQ multiplex PCR, while the TCRdb copy is restricted to in-frame clones and leaves out a portion. The sample lists 60,000 to 85,000 clones, 78% seen once, with roughly 1.5% in the top ten. Sequencing was performed on PBMCs. These receptors came from a man aged 40-49 years in good health and CMV-seronegative.

This clone was observed a handful of times. This chain joins TRBV7-3 and TRBJ2-1; 7 bases match TRBD1. The trim removed 2 bases at V and 0 bases at J, leaving 1 base unmatched. This CDR3 is built from 15 residues. Germline CDR1 is SGHTA and CDR2 is FQGTGA. The CDR3 region has the DNA TGTGCCAGCAGCTTAGACAGGGCCTCCTACAATGAGCAGTTCTTC. Its translation: CASSLDRASYNEQFF.

As concerns this clone: Mismatch with germline at one junction end may stem from a read error. The genes are TRBV5-1 and TRBJ2-1, with 10 bases matching TRBD2. CDR1 and CDR2 (germline): SGHRS, YFSETQ. The CDR3 has 16 residues. This CDR3 is CASSLAPAGGNNGQFF. In DNA form, the CDR3 reads TGCGCCAGCAGCTTGGCCCCAGCGGGAGGGAACAATGGGCAGTTCTTC. Filled out from reference TRBV5-1 and TRBJ2-1, the complete variable domain reads KAGVTQTPRYLIKTRGQQVTLSCSPISGHRSVSWYQQTPGQGLQFLFEYFSETQRNKGNFPGRFSGRQFSNSRSEMNVSTLELGDSALYLCASSLAPAGGNNGQFFGPGTRLTVL.

This clone has more than one count but fewer than ten. The chain links TRBV6-5 to TRBJ2-3; TRBD2 might be the D (6 bases). V shed 4 bases and J shed 9 bases, with 23 bases lying between them. The CDR3 runs to 16 residues. Germline CDR1 is MNHEY and CDR2 is SVGAGI. The CDR3 spells CASSSGLTYPTETQYF. The CDR3, as DNA: TGTGCCAGCAGTTCGGGACTCACATACCCAACCGAGACGCAGTATTTT.

This chain uses TRBV7-9 with TRBJ2-7; 8 positions agree with TRBD1. The CDR3 covers 14 residues. Germline V gene data show CDR1 as SEHNR and CDR2 as FQNEAQ (reference sequence). Unmatched junction bases numbered 5, after V lost 1 base and J lost 6 bases. In nucleotides, the CDR3 is TGTGCCAGCAGCTTAGTGCAGGGGGCCCGCGAGCAGTACTTC. Protein sequence: CASSLVQGAREQYF.

This CDR3 is CASSFITGGLDEQYF. As DNA, the CDR3 is TGTGCCAGCAGCTTCATTACGGGAGGTTTGGACGAGCAGTACTTC. The chain couples TRBV5-6 to TRBJ2-7; TRBD2 matches at 7 bases. Trimming cost V 2 bases and J 5 bases; bases outside gene matches: 10. CDR3 length: 15 residues. Germline loops: CDR1 SGHDT, CDR2 YYEEEE. The whole variable domain, filled in from reference TRBV5-6 and TRBJ2-7, reads DAGVTQSPTHLIKTRGQQVTLRCSPKSGHDTVSWYQQALGQGPQFIFQYYEEEERQRGNFPDRFSGHQFPNYSSELNVNALLLGDSALYLCASSFITGGLDEQYFGPGTRLTVT.

The gene calls are TRBV27 and TRBJ1-2; D gene uncertain. Trimming pared 8 bases from V and 2 bases from J, leaving 18 bases between. This CDR3 is 15 amino acids long. Per the germline V gene, CDR1 is MNHEY and CDR2 is SMNVEV (reference sequence). DNA for the CDR3: TGTGCCAGCGCGAAATTTTCATCAGCGAACTATGGCTACACCTTC. It encodes CASAKFSSANYGYTF.

This clone showed up just once. This chain connects TRBV7-9 to TRBJ1-1; 10 bases fit TRBD1. The CDR3 is made up of 14 amino acids. From germline, CDR1 is SEHNR and CDR2 FQNEAQ (reference sequence). V shed 4 bases, J shed 7 bases, and the junction held 6 bases outside the gene matches. The CDR3: CASSSDRGTNEAFF. The DNA of the CDR3 is TGTGCCAGCAGCTCGGACAGGGGGACAAATGAAGCTTTCTTT.

The chain joins TRBV28 to TRBJ1-1, with D unclear. The germline V and J ends were trimmed by 5 bases and 7 bases, with 14 bases remaining between them. Looked up from germline, CDR1 is MDHEN and CDR2 is SYDVKM. The CDR3 loop spans 13 amino acids. The CDR3 reads CASSADGEVEAFF. The CDR3 DNA reads TGTGCCAGCAGTGCCGACGGGGAGGTTGAAGCTTTCTTT.

This sequence joins TRBV11-2 and TRBJ2-3; TRBD2 aligns across 7 bases. The CDR3 runs to 18 residues. Germline CDR1 and CDR2: SGHAT and FQNNGV. Trimming cost V 2 bases and J 4 bases; bases outside gene matches: 15. CDR3 residues: CASSLRGRALVLPDTQYF. The CDR3 region has the DNA TGTGCCAGCAGCTTAAGAGGGAGGGCCTTGGTATTGCCAGATACGCAGTATTTT.

This chain connects TRBV5-8 to TRBJ1-6, with TRBD1 identical over 10 bases. With V trimmed by 4 bases and J by 10 bases, 8 bases remained unmatched. The CDR3 has 15 residues. Germline CDR1 SGHTS, CDR2 YDEGEE. The CDR3 region is CASSPWGTGDSPLHF. In DNA, the CDR3 is TGTGCCAGCAGCCCGTGGGGGACAGGGGACTCACCCCTCCACTTT. Complete variable domain (other parts from reference TRBV5-8 and TRBJ1-6): EAGVTQSPTHLIKTRGQQATLRCSPISGHTSVYWYQQALGLGLQFLLWYDEGEERNRGNFPPRFSGRQFPNYSSELNVNALELEDSALYLCASSPWGTGDSPLHFGNGTRLTVT.

This chain links TRBV13 with TRBJ2-3; D tentatively fits TRBD1 or TRBD2 (6 bases each). Between the trimmed V and J ends, which lost 7 bases and 5 bases, there was a span of 16 bases. The CDR3 totals 14 residues. Germline V gives CDR1 PRHDT, CDR2 FYEKMQ (reference sequence). The chain's CDR3 is CASNVGGHEDTQYF. The CDR3 region has the DNA TGTGCCAGCAACGTAGGGGGGCATGAAGATACGCAGTATTTT.

This chain connects TRBV6-5 to TRBJ2-7; D is undetermined. Trimming took off 4 bases at V and 3 bases at J, with 7 bases between the two ends. The CDR3 covers 12 residues. Germline CDR1 MNHEY, CDR2 SVGAGI. CDR3 region: CASSSTGYEQYF. The CDR3 nucleotides read TGTGCCAGCAGTTCTACGGGCTACGAGCAGTACTTC.

The rearrangement uses TRBV14 and TRBJ2-5; 14 bases match TRBD2. The CDR3 is made up of 14 amino acids. Trimming removed 4 bases from V and 6 bases from J; junction bases left unmatched: 1. Germline assignment: CDR1 SGHDN and CDR2 FVKESK. Here the CDR3 reads CASSRTSGRQTQYF. CDR3 sequence (DNA): TGTGCCAGCAGCCGGACTAGCGGGAGGCAGACCCAGTACTTC.

Only one count was recorded for this clone. The chain recombines TRBV19 with TRBJ1-4; maybe TRBD1 (6 bases). Germline lookup yields CDR1 LNHDA and CDR2 SQIVND (reference sequence). V shed 3 bases and J shed 0 bases, with 23 bases lying between them. The CDR3 contains 20 residues. DNA for the CDR3: TGTGCCAGTAGTATTTCCCCACGCGATGACAGGATTTCAACTAATGAAAAACTGTTTTTT. Protein product: CASSISPRDDRISTNEKLFF. Full variable domain (outside the CDR3, taken from reference TRBV19 and TRBJ1-4): DGGITQSPKYLFRKEGQNVTLSCEQNLNHDAMYWYRQDPGQGLRLIYYSQIVNDFQKGDIAEGYSVSREKKESFPLTVTSAQKNPTAFYLCASSISPRDDRISTNEKLFFGSGTQLSVL.

This clone is a singleton in its sample. V gene TRBV7-3 combines with J gene TRBJ2-1; 16 nucleotides align to TRBD2. The V and J ends lost 5 bases and 8 bases, in that order; junction bases with no gene match: 12. Germline V lookup: CDR1 SGHTA, CDR2 FQGTGA. There are 18 residues in the CDR3. CDR3 in amino acids: CASSLQPGLAGGFYEQFF. In DNA, the CDR3 is TGTGCCAGCAGCCTACAGCCGGGACTAGCGGGAGGGTTCTATGAGCAGTTCTTC. The full variable domain, with the rest looked up from reference TRBV7-3 and TRBJ2-1, is GAGVSQTPSNKVTEKGKYVELRCDPISGHTALYWYRQSLGQGPEFLIYFQGTGAADDSGLPNDRFFAVRPEGSVSTLKIQRTERGDSAVYLCASSLQPGLAGGFYEQFFGPGTRLTVL.

This chain joins TRBV5-6 and TRBJ1-1, with D hard to call. Looked up from germline, CDR1 is SGHDT and CDR2 is YYEEEE. With 2 bases removed from V and 2 bases from J, the gap between germline ends came to 16 bases. The CDR3 totals 16 residues. CDR3 sequence: CASSFRVGQTNTEAFF. For the CDR3, the DNA is TGTGCCAGCAGCTTTCGAGTCGGCCAGACAAACACTGAAGCTTTCTTT.

The chain links TRBV6-1 to TRBJ2-3; no clear D gene. Germline loops: CDR1 MNHNS, CDR2 SASEGT. This CDR3 contains 12 residues. Trimming shortened V by 7 bases and J by 0 bases, and 5 bases separated the two germline ends. The CDR3 region is CASKASTDTQYF. CDR3 in DNA: TGTGCCAGCAAAGCTAGCACAGATACGCAGTATTTT.

The gene calls are TRBV19 and TRBJ1-1, with TRBD1 matching over 7 bases. This CDR3 has 15 amino acids. V shed 3 bases, J shed 0 bases, and the junction held 4 bases outside the gene matches. Germline lookup yields CDR1 LNHDA and CDR2 SQIVND (reference sequence). CDR3 amino acids: CASSMDRSMNTEAFF. The CDR3 DNA reads TGTGCCAGTAGTATGGACAGGTCGATGAACACTGAAGCTTTCTTT.

This clone has just one count. The rearrangement joins TRBV5-1 to TRBJ2-1, with D maybe TRBD1 (5 bases). This CDR3 region has 13 residues. Germline V CDR1 and CDR2: SGHRS, YFSETQ. Trimming removed 0 bases from V and 5 bases from J, with 6 bases in between. CDR3 sequence: CASSLVQDNEQFF. The CDR3 coding sequence is TGCGCCAGCAGCTTGGTACAGGACAATGAGCAGTTCTTC.